A selection of T cell receptor beta chains follows, all from one sample in a study of blood T cell repertoires in COVID-19. Only in-frame clones appear in the TCRdb table, and some are missing; sequencing was by immunoSEQ multiplex PCR. Of around 87,000 clones in the sample, 80% to 90% were seen once. The sample was peripheral blood. These TCRs come from a man between 50 and 59 years old with acute or convalescent COVID-19. Both conserved end residues are trimmed from each CDR3. Each record gives: clone size, J gene, V gene, CDR3 protein. A row's size may be missing; if present it is once, few, many or a size class.

clone_size: NA; j_call: TRBJ2-5; v_call: TRBV9; cdr3_aa: ASSETAGFRETQY
clone_size: NA; j_call: TRBJ2-5; v_call: TRBV6-5; cdr3_aa: ASRETGGVGTQY
clone_size: NA; j_call: TRBJ1-3; v_call: TRBV7-2; cdr3_aa: ASSSDRVNTIY
clone_size: few; j_call: TRBJ1-2; v_call: TRBV5-5; cdr3_aa: ASSLDRGNYGYT
clone_size: NA; j_call: TRBJ1-2; v_call: TRBV6-5; cdr3_aa: ASSPDRGAYGYT
clone_size: NA; j_call: TRBJ2-2; v_call: TRBV6-1; cdr3_aa: ASSERIGKGANTGELF
clone_size: NA; j_call: TRBJ2-6; v_call: TRBV5-5; cdr3_aa: ASSLDVLSGANVLT
clone_size: NA; j_call: TRBJ1-3; v_call: TRBV6-5; cdr3_aa: ASARDRGINTIY
clone_size: few; j_call: TRBJ1-4; v_call: TRBV4-2; cdr3_aa: ASTGRGTGMEEKLF
clone_size: NA; j_call: TRBJ1-1; v_call: TRBV28; cdr3_aa: ASSAWDINTEAF
clone_size: NA; j_call: TRBJ1-5; v_call: TRBV29-1; cdr3_aa: SVGDRGDQPQH
clone_size: NA; j_call: TRBJ1-3; v_call: TRBV29-1; cdr3_aa: SGGDRDSGNTIY
clone_size: once; j_call: TRBJ2-3; v_call: TRBV30; cdr3_aa: AWRWSASRTQY
clone_size: NA; j_call: TRBJ1-2; v_call: TRBV3-1/TRBV3-2; cdr3_aa: ASTSGQGNYGYT
clone_size: NA; j_call: TRBJ2-1; v_call: TRBV7-2; cdr3_aa: ASSLDGGGANEQF
clone_size: NA; j_call: TRBJ2-3; v_call: TRBV3-1/TRBV3-2; cdr3_aa: ASSQATGSTDTQY
clone_size: NA; j_call: TRBJ1-2; v_call: TRBV2; cdr3_aa: ASTSSQGAGDGYT
clone_size: NA; j_call: TRBJ1-4; v_call: TRBV27; cdr3_aa: ASSFGGQGNRIATNEKLF
clone_size: NA; j_call: TRBJ1-2; v_call: TRBV6-6; cdr3_aa: ASSYARGDGYT
clone_size: NA; j_call: TRBJ1-3; v_call: TRBV15; cdr3_aa: ATSRGRSGNTIY
clone_size: NA; j_call: TRBJ2-5; v_call: TRBV7-9; cdr3_aa: ASSPVFGLAGGVQETQY
clone_size: NA; j_call: TRBJ1-2; v_call: TRBV6-5; cdr3_aa: ASSRQGGQGYT
clone_size: NA; j_call: TRBJ2-3; v_call: TRBV7-9; cdr3_aa: ASSFSQGTDTQY
clone_size: NA; j_call: TRBJ2-7; v_call: TRBV30; cdr3_aa: AWGQGPTYEQY
clone_size: few; j_call: TRBJ1-2; v_call: TRBV9; cdr3_aa: ASSALDRGDGYT
clone_size: NA; j_call: TRBJ1-2; v_call: TRBV11-2; cdr3_aa: ATTGQGRYGYT
clone_size: once; j_call: TRBJ1-5; v_call: TRBV7-6; cdr3_aa: ASSTGTGAQPQH
clone_size: NA; j_call: TRBJ2-1; v_call: TRBV30; cdr3_aa: AWSEPLAGDHNEQF
clone_size: NA; j_call: TRBJ2-2; v_call: TRBV14; cdr3_aa: ASSQVRGGTDTGELF
clone_size: NA; j_call: TRBJ2-5; v_call: TRBV3-1/TRBV3-2; cdr3_aa: ASSPSGERETQY
clone_size: NA; j_call: TRBJ1-2; v_call: TRBV30; cdr3_aa: AWSVQRGPGYGYT
clone_size: NA; j_call: TRBJ2-1; v_call: TRBV5-3; cdr3_aa: AKALTPGQVVNEQF
clone_size: NA; j_call: TRBJ1-1; v_call: TRBV7-7; cdr3_aa: ASSFEQALNTEAF
clone_size: once; j_call: TRBJ2-5; v_call: TRBV7-2; cdr3_aa: ASSWMRGGMETQY
clone_size: NA; j_call: TRBJ1-2; v_call: TRBV3-1/TRBV3-2; cdr3_aa: ASSQGGGGYGYT
clone_size: few; j_call: TRBJ1-5; v_call: TRBV12-3/TRBV12-4; cdr3_aa: ASSLNQDQPQH
clone_size: NA; j_call: TRBJ2-1; v_call: TRBV11-2; cdr3_aa: ASSLGLRDEQF
clone_size: NA; j_call: TRBJ1-2; v_call: TRBV10-3; cdr3_aa: AISAPDSFYGYT
clone_size: NA; j_call: TRBJ2-5; v_call: TRBV7-6; cdr3_aa: ASSRTGDRGRETQY
clone_size: NA; j_call: TRBJ1-6; v_call: TRBV15; cdr3_aa: ATSRDRGSPLH
clone_size: few; j_call: TRBJ1-2; v_call: TRBV28; cdr3_aa: ASSQPQGTNYGYT
clone_size: once; j_call: TRBJ1-6; v_call: TRBV4-1; cdr3_aa: ASSPSDRDAGSPLH
clone_size: NA; j_call: TRBJ1-4; v_call: TRBV7-2; cdr3_aa: ASSLEMGPRGKLF
clone_size: NA; j_call: TRBJ1-1; v_call: TRBV5-1; cdr3_aa: ASSFRGMNTEAF
clone_size: NA; j_call: TRBJ2-3; v_call: TRBV7-2; cdr3_aa: ASSTGTGKDTQY
clone_size: once; j_call: TRBJ2-3; v_call: TRBV5-1; cdr3_aa: ASSLGQGTGSTDTQY
clone_size: NA; j_call: TRBJ1-3; v_call: TRBV27; cdr3_aa: ASSLTGPGNTIY
clone_size: NA; j_call: TRBJ1-6; v_call: TRBV28; cdr3_aa: ASRAGVSYSPLH
clone_size: NA; j_call: TRBJ2-1; v_call: TRBV18; cdr3_aa: ASSPGQNNEQF
clone_size: few; j_call: TRBJ1-1; v_call: TRBV11-1; cdr3_aa: ASRPRTGGKTEAF
clone_size: NA; j_call: TRBJ2-1; v_call: TRBV7-3; cdr3_aa: ASSFIGGGSYNEQF
clone_size: once; j_call: TRBJ2-1; v_call: TRBV9; cdr3_aa: ASSYGGGSSYNEQF
clone_size: NA; j_call: TRBJ2-2; v_call: TRBV11-2; cdr3_aa: ASSLSRPNTGELF